Each of the 22 T cell receptor beta chains below was sequenced from the same sample in a study of shared clonotypes between healthy human individuals. Some clones are missing from TCRdb's copy, which holds only in-frame ones; the method was immunoSEQ multiplex PCR. The sample consists of about 1.1 million clones, 75% to 80% of them appearing once. Sequencing was done on a sample of memory CD4+ T cells from PBMCs. The subset is: CD45RA-negative fraction. These TCRs come from a man aged 18 to 29 in good health. Some clones in this sample may be carry-over from other donors' samples.

This clone came up many times. This sequence joins TRBV7-6 and TRBJ1-1; a possible D gene is TRBD1 (5 bases). This CDR3 region has 13 residues. V shed 5 bases and J shed 6 bases, with 13 bases lying between them. CDR1 is SGHVS, CDR2 FNYEAQ, per germline. The CDR3 DNA follows: TGTGCCAGCAGCCAAGGGGCGGATGCTGAAGCTTTCTTT. Protein product: CASSQGADAEAFF.

The count of this clone is one. This rearrangement joins TRBV7-7 to TRBJ2-2; D is undetermined. Germline CDR1 and CDR2: SSHAT and FNYEAQ (reference sequence). CDR3 length: 15 residues. Trimming left V 5 bases short and J 6 bases short, with 16 bases between. The CDR3 spells CASSPRSDPSGELFF. The CDR3 nucleotides are TGTGCCAGCAGCCCCCGATCTGATCCTTCCGGGGAGCTGTTTTTT.

The chain joins TRBV7-2 to TRBJ1-1; D remains ambiguous. Germline assignment: CDR1 SGHTA and CDR2 FQGNSA. Trimming removed 3 bases at V and 0 bases at J, with 5 bases between. The CDR3 has 13 residues. CDR3 loop: CASSFLMNTEAFF. For the CDR3, the DNA is TGTGCCAGCAGCTTCCTTATGAACACTGAAGCTTTCTTT.

This clone was seen ten or more times. This sequence joins TRBV5-6 and TRBJ2-5, with no clear D. V lost 4 bases, J lost 7 bases, and 8 bases lay in between. CDR1 SGHDT and CDR2 YYEEEE come from the germline V gene. This CDR3 has 11 residues. The CDR3 protein is CASSRAGTQYF. The DNA of the CDR3 is TGTGCCAGCAGCCGGGCTGGGACCCAGTACTTC.

The chain is built from TRBV28 and TRBJ1-2; D remains unclear. Deletions cut 8 bases from V and 0 bases from J, with 4 bases between. The CDR3 has 11 amino acids. Germline CDR1 and CDR2: MDHEN and SYDVKM. The CDR3 loop reads CASVANYGYTF. The DNA of the CDR3 is TGTGCCAGCGTAGCTAACTATGGCTACACCTTC.

A remark on this clone: The sample carries other DNA sequences with the same CDR3. The rearrangement uses TRBV18 and TRBJ2-3, with D uncertain. V was shortened by 2 bases and J by 2 bases, with 5 bases between the two germline ends. Germline-derived CDR1 and CDR2 are KGHSH and LQKENI. The CDR3 runs to 13 residues. CDR3: CASSPITTDTQYF. CDR3 DNA sequence: TGTGCCAGCTCACCAATAACCACAGATACGCAGTATTTT.

The table lists this clone with a count of one. The chain recombines TRBV28 with TRBJ2-7; TRBD1 matches at 9 bases. The CDR3 is 13 amino acids. V dropped 6 bases and J dropped 4; count of bases not matched to a gene: 4. Germline CDR1 and CDR2: MDHEN and SYDVKM. The DNA for the CDR3 is TGTGCCAGCAGCAACAGGGGGCAGTACGAGCAGTACTTC. Its protein is CASSNRGQYEQYF.

V and J are TRBV20-1 and TRBJ1-2; D not certain. The CDR3 contains 11 residues. Germline V gene sequence: CDR1 DFQATT, CDR2 SNEGSKA (reference sequence). DNA of the CDR3: TGCCGGTCGTCGGGGAACTATGGCTACACCTTC. It is translated as CRSSGNYGYTF.

With respect to this clone: This CDR3 is also generated by other DNA sequences in the sample. The rearrangement joins TRBV18 to TRBJ1-5; no clear D. This CDR3 spans 13 amino acids. Germline V gene lookup returns CDR1 KGHSH and CDR2 LQKENI. With 3 bases removed from V and 0 bases from J, the gap between germline ends came to 3 bases. The CDR3 DNA reads TGTGCCAGCTCACCTGATAGCAATCAGCCCCAGCATTTT. Protein sequence: CASSPDSNQPQHF. The full variable domain, completed using reference TRBV18 and TRBJ1-5, is NAGVMQNPRHLVRRRGQEARLRCSPMKGHSHVYWYRQLPEEGLKFMVYLQKENIIDESGMPKERFSAEFPKEGPSILRIQQVVRGDSAAYFCASSPDSNQPQHFGDGTRLSIL.

With regard to this clone: Germline is not matched at one junction end, which may reflect a read error. V and J are TRBV18 and TRBJ2-7; 10 positions match TRBD2. Per the germline V gene, CDR1 is KGHSH and CDR2 is LQKENI. CDR3 size: 18 residues. CDR3 sequence: CASSSPGSMTSGSYEQYF. In DNA form, the CDR3 reads TGTGCCAGCTCATCACCGGGAAGTATGACTAGCGGGTCCTACGAGCAGTACTTC.

The DNA of the CDR3 is TGTGCCACCCACCGACTAGATAACTACGAGCAGTACTTC. Translated: CATHRLDNYEQYF. The chain uses TRBV7-3 and TRBJ2-7; the D gene is possibly TRBD2 (6 bases). This CDR3 has 13 residues. Germline assignment: CDR1 SGHTA and CDR2 FQGTGA. The V gene lost 10 bases and the J gene lost 3 bases, with 16 bases spanning the gap.

As regards this clone: The junction departs from germline at one end; a sequencing error may be responsible. In the same sample, other DNA sequences code for this CDR3. The rearrangement joins TRBV29-1 to TRBJ1-5; D call uncertain. Per the germline V gene, CDR1 is SQVTM and CDR2 is ANQGSEA. The CDR3 is made up of 14 amino acids. The CDR3 DNA reads TGCAGCGTTGGAGAGCAATATAGCAATCAGCCCCAACATTTT. It is translated as CSVGEQYSNQPQHF. Looking up the rest from reference TRBV29-1 and TRBJ1-5 gives the full variable domain: SAVISQKPSRDICQRGTSLTIQCQVDSQVTMMFWYRQQPGQSLTLIATANQGSEATYESGFVIDKFPISRPNLTFSTLTVSNMSPEDSSIYLCSVGEQYSNQPQHFGDGTRLSIL.

V is TRBV6-6 and J is TRBJ2-3; no clear D gene. The germline V gene encodes CDR1 MNHNY and CDR2 SVGAGI (reference sequence). The V and J ends lost 8 bases and 4 bases respectively, with 7 bases between them. The CDR3 spans 11 residues. Here the CDR3 DNA reads TGTGCCAGCTCTAGGTCAGATACGCAGTATTTT. Translation gives CASSRSDTQYF.

This clone was recorded once. The V and J genes are TRBV9 and TRBJ1-3, with D uncertain. The V and J ends lost 3 bases and 1 base respectively, with 11 bases between them. CDR3 length: 15 residues. Germline CDR1 is SGDLS and CDR2 is YYNGEE. The CDR3 is CASSAAAGSGNTIYF. The DNA for the CDR3 is TGTGCCAGCAGCGCCGCGGCGGGGTCTGGAAACACCATATATTTT.

As concerns this clone: Other DNA variants within this sample encode the same CDR3. The rearrangement joins TRBV20-1 to TRBJ2-7, with 7 bases aligning to TRBD2. The junction had 1 base not matched to a gene; V was cut back by 3 bases and J by 5 bases. The CDR3 is 11 residues long. In germline, CDR1 is DFQATT, CDR2 SNEGSKA (reference sequence). This chain's CDR3 is CSARGGNEQYF. The CDR3 DNA follows: TGCAGTGCTAGGGGGGGGAACGAGCAGTACTTC.

This clone was observed once. The chain combines TRBV27 with TRBJ2-7; possibly TRBD1 for D (6 bases). CDR3 length equals 15 residues. The germline V and J ends were trimmed by 1 base and 3 bases, with 13 bases remaining between them. Germline V CDR1 and CDR2: MNHEY, SMNVEV (reference sequence). The CDR3 reads CASSLWGQGFYEQYF. The CDR3 DNA is TGTGCCAGCAGTTTATGGGGGCAGGGATTCTACGAGCAGTACTTC.

V usage is TRBV30 and J usage is TRBJ1-2, with TRBD1 as a possible D gene (5 bases). Per the germline V gene, CDR1 is GTSNPN and CDR2 is SVGIG (reference sequence). V was shortened by 5 bases and J by 7 bases, with 23 bases between the two germline ends. This CDR3 contains 15 residues. CDR3 region: CAWGPQGKGGSGYTF. The CDR3 DNA reads TGTGCCTGGGGCCCCCAGGGCAAGGGAGGGTCTGGCTACACCTTC.

The chain has TRBV11-2 and TRBJ2-5; 9 bases are a match to TRBD1. Trimming at V came to 2 bases and at J to 4 bases, leaving 5 bases not matched to a gene. The CDR3 length is 15 residues. Per the germline V gene, CDR1 is SGHAT and CDR2 is FQNNGV. CDR3 amino acids: CASSLTLTGGETQYF. In nucleotides, the CDR3 is TGTGCCAGCAGCTTAACTTTGACAGGGGGAGAGACCCAGTACTTC.

The chain couples TRBV4-3 to TRBJ2-7, with 7 bases identical to TRBD1. The CDR3 has 14 residues. From germline, CDR1 is LGHNA and CDR2 YSLEER. With V trimmed by 4 bases and J by 3 bases, 6 bases remained unmatched. The CDR3 nucleotides read TGCGCCAGCAGCCTGAGACGGGACAGCTACGAGCAGTACTTC. Residues: CASSLRRDSYEQYF.

The rearrangement joins TRBV7-9 to TRBJ2-5; perhaps TRBD2 as D (7 bases). Trimming took off 1 base at V and 5 bases at J, with 23 bases between the two ends. Germline V gene sequence: CDR1 SEHNR, CDR2 FQNEAQ (reference sequence). The CDR3 consists of 18 residues. The CDR3: CASSLGGYSGTTRETQYF. The CDR3 region has the DNA TGTGCCAGCAGCTTAGGGGGGTACAGCGGGACAACGAGGGAGACCCAGTACTTC.

V usage is TRBV7-2 and J usage is TRBJ2-1; D is undetermined. CDR3 length equals 13 residues. From germline, CDR1 is SGHTA and CDR2 FQGNSA. V lost 8 bases to trimming and J lost 8 bases, with 16 bases between them. CDR3 sequence (DNA): TGTGCCAGCTCTCCCCAAGTGGTTGATGAGCAGTTCTTC. It specifies CASSPQVVDEQFF.

This clone was detected ten times or more. The chain links TRBV15 to TRBJ1-1; TRBD1 might be the D (6 bases). From germline, CDR1 is LNHNV and CDR2 YYDKDF (reference sequence). The length of the CDR3 is 13 residues. Trimming cost V 4 bases and J 7 bases, with 13 bases left between them. CDR3 protein: CATSTQGGGEAFF. DNA of the CDR3: TGTGCCACCAGCACCCAGGGAGGGGGTGAAGCTTTCTTT. Full variable domain (outside the CDR3, taken from reference TRBV15 and TRBJ1-1): DAMVIQNPRYQVTQFGKPVTLSCSQTLNHNVMYWYQQKSSQAPKLLFHYYDKDFNNEADTPDNFQSRRPNTSFCFLDIRSPGLGDTAMYLCATSTQGGGEAFFGQGTRLTVV.